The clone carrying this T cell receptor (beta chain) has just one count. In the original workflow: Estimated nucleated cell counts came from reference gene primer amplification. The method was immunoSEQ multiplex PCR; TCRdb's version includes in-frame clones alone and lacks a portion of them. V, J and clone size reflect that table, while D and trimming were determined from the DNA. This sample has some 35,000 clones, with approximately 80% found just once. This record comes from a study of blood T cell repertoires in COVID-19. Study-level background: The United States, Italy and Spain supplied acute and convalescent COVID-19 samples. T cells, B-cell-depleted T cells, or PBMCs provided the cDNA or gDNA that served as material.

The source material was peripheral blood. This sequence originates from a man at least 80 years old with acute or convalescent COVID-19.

The CDR3 sequence: CATSDSTGGLGTQYF. The DNA of the CDR3 is TGTGCCACCAGTGATTCAACAGGGGGCCTGGGGACCCAGTACTTC. The rearrangement links TRBV24-1 to TRBJ2-5, with TRBD1 matching over 9 bases. The CDR3 covers 15 residues. Germline-derived CDR1 and CDR2 are KGHDR and SFDVKD. V was pared by 2 bases and J by 7 bases, with 7 bases of the junction left unmatched.